The 3 T cell receptor beta chains below all came from one sample that was sequenced in a study of blood T cell repertoires in COVID-19 (dated by TCRdb to about 2020). The receptor library was made with the immunoSEQ multiplex PCR assay. TCRdb obtained this table from immuneACCESS and retained in-frame rearrangements with V and J assigned. These tables miss some clones; where compared with another copy, unresolved V genes account for less than half of the shortfall, and the remainder is unexplained. The sample table shows some 270,000 clones, and around 86% are seen once. The leading ten clones occupy 5.5% to 6% of the sample. What was sequenced was peripheral blood. The receptors derive from an elderly woman with COVID-19, enrolled during active disease.

The chain's CDR3 is CASSWGQGVNYGYTF. The CDR3 DNA is TGTGCCAGCAGTTGGGGACAGGGGGTCAACTATGGCTACACCTTC. The chain has TRBV6-2 or TRBV6-3 and TRBJ1-2, with 11 nucleotides matching TRBD1. CDR1 and CDR2 (germline): MNHEY, SVGEGT. The CDR3 loop spans 15 amino acids. V lost 4 bases, J lost 2 bases, and 3 bases stayed unmatched.

The chain couples TRBV4-2 to TRBJ2-3; TRBD2 agrees at 9 bases. This CDR3 has 20 residues. Unmatched junction bases numbered 16, after V lost 2 bases and J lost 1 base. Germline V gene sequence: CDR1 LGHNA, CDR2 YNFKEQ. The CDR3 loop reads CASSQRQVGGGAWGTDTQYF. CDR3 coding DNA: TGTGCCAGCAGCCAACGCCAAGTGGGCGGGGGGGCCTGGGGCACAGATACGCAGTATTTT.

The chain has TRBV3-1 (or the pseudogene TRBV3-2) and TRBJ1-1; D is uncertain. Trimming cost V 0 bases and J 9 bases, with 8 bases left between them. The CDR3 has 12 residues. Germline values: CDR1 LGHDT, CDR2 YNNKEL (reference sequence). The CDR3 spells CASSQDRVQAFF. CDR3 nucleotide sequence: TGTGCCAGCAGCCAAGACCGGGTACAAGCTTTCTTT.